This section outlines one T cell receptor beta chain sequence together with its context. The data are from a study of beta chain features in type 1 diabetes. For the study at large: Sorted cells examined across all samples numbered 107,917,701.

Sequencing targeted expressed TCRB transcripts, as all isolated RNA had been reverse transcribed. Data came from immunoSEQ multiplex PCR; TCRdb stores just in-frame clones and leaves some out. The sample holds 900,000 or so clones, roughly 15% seen once. Markers CD45RO/CCR7/CD25/CD127/CD95/CD27 served to sort CD4+ naive, central memory, regulatory and stem cell-like memory cells. The CDR3 contains 14 residues. The V and J ends lost 5 bases and 9 bases respectively, with 17 bases between them. Germline loops: CDR1 SGHTA, CDR2 FQGTGA. The sequence was collected from a woman between 18 and 29 years old in good health. The chain joins TRBV7-3 to TRBJ2-1; D might be TRBD2 (6 bases). Sequenced sample: naive CD4+ T cells from blood. The CDR3 is CASSPPGSLGEQFF. The CDR3 DNA is TGTGCCAGCAGCCCCCCCGGGAGTCTCGGTGAGCAGTTCTTC. The full variable domain, in which reference TRBV7-3 and TRBJ2-1 provide the parts outside the CDR3, is GAGVSQTPSNKVTEKGKYVELRCDPISGHTALYWYRQSLGQGPEFLIYFQGTGAADDSGLPNDRFFAVRPEGSVSTLKIQRTERGDSAVYLCASSPPGSLGEQFFGPGTRLTVL.